A selection of T cell receptor beta chains follows, all from one sample in a study of CD8+ T cells in alopecia areata. Here immunoSEQ multiplex PCR was the method, and the copy in TCRdb shows in-frame clones only, minus some. This table holds 55,000 to 70,000 clones, approximately 45% found once. Sequences were derived from CD8+ T cells sorted from blood, sampled at week 0. Receptors were obtained from a human donor with alopecia areata. Each CDR3 is given with its conserved first and last residue. The D gene is left open where the match is weak. Size is omitted from some rows. Given values are once, few, many or a class for expanded clones.

v_call	j_call	clone_size	d_call	cdr3_nt	cdr3_aa
TRBV7-9	TRBJ2-7	few	.	TGTGCCAGCAGCTTAAATTTTTGGGAACAGTACTTC	CASSLNFWEQYF
TRBV9	TRBJ1-2	few	.	TGTGCCAGCAGCGTTAGCGGCGCAGAGAGCCGTTTAGACCCCTATGGCTACACCTTC	CASSVSGAESRLDPYGYTF
TRBV6-4	TRBJ2-7	few	.	TGTGCCAGCGGACCACTTCCTCGGGGCTGGAGCTCCTACGAGCAGTACTTC	CASGPLPRGWSSYEQYF
TRBV29-1	TRBJ2-7	once	TRBD2	TGCAGCGTGATGGTGGAACTAGCGGTACCCTACGAGCAGTACTTC	CSVMVELAVPYEQYF
TRBV14	TRBJ2-5	few	TRBD2	TGTGCCAGCAGCCAAGTGGCTAGCGGGAGGCAAGAGACCCAGTACTTC	CASSQVASGRQETQYF
TRBV7-3	TRBJ2-7	.	.	TGTGCCAGCAGCTTAGCGGCTAACTACGAGCAGTACTTC	CASSLAANYEQYF
TRBV29-1	TRBJ2-2	.	.	TGCAGCGTTGAAGACGCCCGAACGAACACCGGGGAGCTGTTTTTT	CSVEDARTNTGELFF
TRBV15	TRBJ1-5	.	TRBD1	TGTGCCACCAGCAGAGGTGTAGGGGGCGGCAATCAGCCCCAGCATTTT	CATSRGVGGGNQPQHF
TRBV11-2	TRBJ2-2	few	TRBD2	TGTGCCGGGTCTAGCGGGAATACCGGGGAGCTGTTTTTT	CAGSSGNTGELFF
TRBV7-3	TRBJ2-2	.	.	TGTGCCAGCAGCCCGCACGAGCTCGAGGGAGCCACCGGGGAGCTGTTTTTT	CASSPHELEGATGELFF
TRBV6-5	TRBJ1-2	.	TRBD1	TGTGCCAGCCGGACAGGGAACTATGGCTACACCTTC	CASRTGNYGYTF
TRBV6-5	TRBJ2-7	.	.	TGTGCCAGCTCGAGCACCGACTACGAGCAGTACTTC	CASSSTDYEQYF
TRBV29-1	TRBJ2-7	.	TRBD1	TGCAGCGTTGAAAGACAGGGAGACTCCTACGAGCAGTACTTC	CSVERQGDSYEQYF
TRBV7-9	TRBJ1-5	few	.	TGTGCCAGCAGCCGAGAGAGGGAGCCCCAGCATTTT	CASSREREPQHF
TRBV7-9	TRBJ2-7	.	.	TGTGCCAGCAGCGGGGTCGGGCCCTACGAGCAGCACTTC	CASSGVGPYEQHF
TRBV5-6	TRBJ2-1	.	TRBD2	TGTGCCAGCAGACTAGCGGGAGAGTCCAATGAGCAGTTCTTC	CASRLAGESNEQFF
TRBV29-1	TRBJ2-1	.	.	TGCAGCGTGGAGATTAGCTACAATGAGCAGTTCTTC	CSVEISYNEQFF
TRBV6-1	TRBJ2-1	.	TRBD1	TGTGCCAGCAGTACCCGGGACAGGCGCGACAATGAGCAGTTCTTC	CASSTRDRRDNEQFF
TRBV7-9	TRBJ2-7	.	TRBD1	TGTGCCAGCAGCTTTCAACGGGACAGGGGAGACGAGCAGTACTTC	CASSFQRDRGDEQYF
TRBV7-3	TRBJ2-1	.	TRBD2	TGTGCCAGCAGCCTAAGCTCCCGGGAGGGGCCCTACAATGAGCAGTTCTTC	CASSLSSREGPYNEQFF
TRBV29-1	TRBJ2-3	.	.	TGCAGCGTTGTAGTAGATAGCACAGATACGCAGTATTTT	CSVVVDSTDTQYF
TRBV6-5	TRBJ2-2	few	.	TGTGCCAGCAGTTACCGAGGGAACACCGGGGAGCTGTTTTTT	CASSYRGNTGELFF
TRBV29-1	TRBJ1-2	few	.	TGCAGCGTTGTGGTACTGACAGGCCTTAACTATGGCTACACCTTC	CSVVVLTGLNYGYTF
TRBV7-2	TRBJ2-7	many	.	TGTGCCAGCAGCTTATTCGATTTCTACGAGCAGTACTTC	CASSLFDFYEQYF
TRBV7-9	TRBJ2-1	.	.	TGTGCCAGTTCGAGGGGAGGTGAGCAGTTCTTC	CASSRGGEQFF
TRBV5-6	TRBJ2-2	.	TRBD1	TGTGCCAGCAGCGCGGGACAGGGGGCAGGCACCGGGGAGCTGTTTTTT	CASSAGQGAGTGELFF
TRBV19	TRBJ2-1	.	.	TGTGCCAGCACAGGACAGACAGCGGGAACCTACAATGAGCAGTTCTTC	CASTGQTAGTYNEQFF
TRBV4-1	TRBJ2-1	few	TRBD2	TGCGCCAGCAGCCAAGGGGATCGTAGCGGGAGTCGCTATGAGCAGTTCTTC	CASSQGDRSGSRYEQFF
TRBV4-2	TRBJ2-6	few	.	TGTGCCAGCAGCCAAGAAAGGGCTTCTGGGGCCAACGTCCTGACTTTC	CASSQERASGANVLTF
TRBV7-2	TRBJ2-5	.	.	TGTGCCAGCAGCTTAGCGTTAGGAGATGGAGAGACCCAGTACTTC	CASSLALGDGETQYF
TRBV6-5	TRBJ1-1	once	.	TGTGCCAGCAGTTACCTAGATGGTGAAGCTTTCTTT	CASSYLDGEAFF
TRBV29-1	TRBJ2-5	.	TRBD1	TGCAGCGCTAGACGGCCTGACAGGGTAGAGACCCAGTACTTC	CSARRPDRVETQYF
TRBV2	TRBJ2-7	many	.	TGTGCCAGCAGTGATGGCCGCACAAGTTGGGAGCAGTACTTC	CASSDGRTSWEQYF
TRBV6-6	TRBJ2-1	.	.	TGTGCCAGCAGGGGGAGTGAGCAGTTCTTC	CASRGSEQFF
TRBV12-5	TRBJ1-2	few	.	TGTGCTAGTGGTCTCGGGGGCCAAGATGGCTACACCTTC	CASGLGGQDGYTF
TRBV4-1	TRBJ2-4	.	.	TGCGCCAGCAGCCAAGCGGCCGGACTAGCCAAAAACATTCAGTACTTC	CASSQAAGLAKNIQYF
TRBV19	TRBJ2-2	.	.	TGTGCCAGTAGTATACATTCGGGCCCCAACACCGGGGAGCTGTTTTTT	CASSIHSGPNTGELFF
TRBV7-2	TRBJ1-5	.	.	TGTGCCAGCAGCTTACCACCGGGTAAAGGCAATCAGCCCCAGCATTTT	CASSLPPGKGNQPQHF
TRBV27	TRBJ1-2	many	.	TGTGCCAGCAGCCTGAATCCGTCATATGGCTACACCTTC	CASSLNPSYGYTF
TRBV7-6	TRBJ1-4	once	TRBD1	TGTGCCAGCAGCATTGACAGGGGACTTGAAAAACTGTTTTTT	CASSIDRGLEKLFF
TRBV27	TRBJ2-7	.	.	TGTGCCAGCAGTTTTGTCAGTTCCTACGAGCAGTACTTC	CASSFVSSYEQYF
TRBV19	TRBJ1-1	few	TRBD1	TGTGCCAGTAGTATCATGACAGGGGCTGAAGCTTTCTTT	CASSIMTGAEAFF
TRBV27	TRBJ2-7	.	TRBD2	TGTGCCAGCAGTACTAGGACTAGCGGGAGTTACTACGAGCAGTACTTC	CASSTRTSGSYYEQYF
TRBV30	TRBJ2-7	.	.	TGTGCCTGGAGAAGGGGCTTCGCCTACGAGCAGTACTTC	CAWRRGFAYEQYF
TRBV27	TRBJ2-5	.	.	TGTGCCAGCCAGAGTGGGTTGGGGGATTTGAGAGAGACCCAGTACTTC	CASQSGLGDLRETQYF
TRBV9	TRBJ2-2	.	TRBD2	TGTGCCAGCAGCGTAGCCCCGGGACTAGCGGTCAGGGAGCTGTTTTTT	CASSVAPGLAVRELFF
TRBV23-1	TRBJ2-7	few	.	TGCGCCAGCGGAGGACCTCCTCCTTACGAGCAGTACTTC	CASGGPPPYEQYF